This TCR beta chain was sequenced in a study of CD8 T cells in ankylosing spondylitis (dated by TCRdb to about 2017). Describing the broader study: To find TCR variants linked to disease, the study profiled T cell receptor beta repertoires in ankylosing spondylitis patients and healthy donors. Peripheral blood was sampled, and synovial fluid was additionally collected from ankylosing spondylitis patients. In total, the full study cohort was made up of 95 to 110 healthy donors and approximately 27 ankylosing spondylitis patients. Study-wide findings and limitations: The disease-linked clones had a CD8+ phenotype and were found at relatively low frequencies in peripheral blood. Blood from ankylosing spondylitis patients appeared to be characterized by a TCR beta motif composed of 7 to 9 highly homologous amino acid variants. The disease-linked clones were reported to be significantly enriched in matched synovial fluid samples from ankylosing spondylitis patients. Some motif variants had previously been reported in the synovial fluid and blood of reactive arthritis patients, which suggests shared mechanisms of disease initiation.

Relative to germline, V is 1 base shorter and J is 5 bases shorter, with 20 bases between their ends. The CDR3 runs 17 amino acids, cysteine and phenylalanine included. Just the 51-base CDR3 DNA is kept, in frame starting at base 1. The germline V gene encodes CDR1 LNHNV and CDR2 YYDKDF (reference sequence). This clonotype occurred a few times. Its binding antigen is unknown. Base qualities are missing; no much larger clone stands one base away. Sequencing was performed on an Illumina HiSeq 2500. Quantitative 5'-RACE with molecular barcodes was the method used to prepare the TCR beta libraries. Per the original workflow: A new computational method based on a probabilistic model of VDJ rearrangement was used to identify disease-linked TCR variants. TCRdb redid the processing of the public reads, applying fastp at Q25 and MiXCR, and retained in-frame beta chains. For every CDR3 protein sequence, its rows merge into one entry that carries the most common genes and DNA. These V and J calls are TCRdb output, not the study's own analysis. The sample data list approximately 540,000 distinct CDR3 sequences, and more than 9.5% of these were observed just once. Jointly, the top ten make up under 7.5% of the sample.

The rearrangement joined TRBV15 to TRBJ1-2; TRBD1 is possibly the D segment (6 matching bases). Sequencing input: blood, either unsorted or a sorted T cell fraction (not recorded which). This receptor was taken from a male donor with ankylosing spondylitis. The sequenced DNA: TGTGCCACCAGCAGAGCCGACAGGCCCTCCCCTTTATATGGCTACACCTTC. This gives the protein CATSRADRPSPLYGYTF.